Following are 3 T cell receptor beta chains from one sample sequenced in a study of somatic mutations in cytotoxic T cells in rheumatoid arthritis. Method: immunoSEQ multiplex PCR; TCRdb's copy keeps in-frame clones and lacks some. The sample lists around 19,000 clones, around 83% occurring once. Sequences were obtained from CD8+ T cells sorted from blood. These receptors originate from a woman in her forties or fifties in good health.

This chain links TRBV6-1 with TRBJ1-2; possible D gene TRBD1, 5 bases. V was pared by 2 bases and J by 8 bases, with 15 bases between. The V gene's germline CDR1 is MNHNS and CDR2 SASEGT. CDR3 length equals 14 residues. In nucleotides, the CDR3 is TGTGCCAGCAGTGAATGGGGGGATAGCACGGGCTACACCTTC. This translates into CASSEWGDSTGYTF.

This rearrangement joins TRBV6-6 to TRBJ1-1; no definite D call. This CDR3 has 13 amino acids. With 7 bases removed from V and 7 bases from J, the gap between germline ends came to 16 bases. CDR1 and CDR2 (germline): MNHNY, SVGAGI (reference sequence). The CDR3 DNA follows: TGTGCCAGCAACCTTAACGGGTTAGATGAAGCTTTCTTT. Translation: CASNLNGLDEAFF.

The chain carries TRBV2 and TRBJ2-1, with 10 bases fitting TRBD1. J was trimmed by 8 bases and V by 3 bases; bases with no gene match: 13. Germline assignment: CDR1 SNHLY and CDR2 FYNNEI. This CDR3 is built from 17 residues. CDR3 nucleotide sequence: TGTGCCAGCAGTGATCCTCTGCGGGACAGGGGAAGGGATGAGCAGTTCTTC. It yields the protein CASSDPLRDRGRDEQFF.